This T cell receptor (beta chain) came from a study of memory CD4+ T cells and cytomegalovirus serostatus. As for the study in general: This sample comes from healthy Belgian adults, under 10 CMV seropositive, approximately 22 seronegative.

Single viable CD3+CD4+CD8-CD45RO+ cells were sorted as the memory CD4+ T cells. TCRdb keeps only in-frame clones here, not all; method: immunoSEQ multiplex PCR. In the table there are 35,000 to 50,000 clones, roughly four fifths of which are singletons. The CDR3 length is 15 residues. Per germline, CDR1 SGHTA and CDR2 FQGTGA. The J segment lost 5 bases and the V segment lost 5 bases, leaving 9 bases of the junction unmatched. The rearrangement links TRBV7-3 to TRBJ2-5; 9 bases map to TRBD2. The sample comprised memory CD4+ T cells from blood. The TCR was taken from an adult in good health and CMV-seronegative. The CDR3 here is CASSIGPSGEETQYF. CDR3 nucleotide sequence: TGTGCCAGCAGCATTGGCCCTAGCGGGGAGGAGACCCAGTACTTC.